Only a few counts were recorded for the clone carrying this T cell receptor beta chain. This CDR3 has 15 residues. The V end lost 1 base, the J end lost 5 bases, and 14 bases lay between the germline ends. From germline, CDR1 is SEHNR and CDR2 FQNEAQ (reference sequence). The sample comes from a study of blood T cell repertoires in COVID-19. Study overall: The samples span acute and convalescent COVID-19 from the United States, Italy and Spain.

The method was immunoSEQ multiplex PCR; TCRdb's version includes in-frame clones alone and lacks a portion of them. This sample has 160,000 or so clones, with roughly 74% found just once. The chain links TRBV7-9 to TRBJ2-5, with a weak D call TRBD2 (6 bases). The sequenced sample consisted of peripheral blood. The TCR was taken from a woman older than 75 with acute or convalescent COVID-19. The CDR3 region is CASSLGDSARETQYF. As DNA, the CDR3 is TGTGCCAGCAGCTTAGGGGACTCGGCTAGGGAGACCCAGTACTTC.